This T cell receptor beta chain came from a study of identical twins. V dropped 2 bases and J dropped 5 bases, with 18 bases sitting between them. Germline V gene data show CDR1 as SGHTA and CDR2 as FQGTGA. The CDR3 spans 16 residues. It was template switching that added a universal primer site, and there were unique molecular identifiers on the cDNA. TCRdb fed the 5' RACE reads into MiXCR, producing one record per CDR3 protein. The sample contains about 240,000 distinct CDR3 sequences, 12% of which appear only once. The sample was also linked to a second study, of yellow fever vaccine responses in identical twins.

This sequence joins TRBV7-3 and TRBJ2-5; D is possibly TRBD1 or TRBD2 (5 bases each). This receptor was taken from a young woman in good health. Sequencing was carried out using memory (CD45RO+) T cells sorted from blood. CDR3 sequence: CASSLPSGRDLETQYF. For the CDR3, the DNA is TGTGCCAGCAGCTTACCCTCGGGCCGGGACCTCGAGACCCAGTACTTC.